This T cell receptor beta chain appears in the sequencing data of a study of PD-L1 blockade in urothelial cancer. Libraries were prepared by immunoSEQ multiplex PCR; TCRdb keeps only in-frame clonotypes and omits some of them. Counted here are approximately 110,000 clones, 70% to 90% occurring once; the ten biggest clones make up around 2.4%. CDR1 and CDR2 (germline): SSHAT, FNYEAQ (reference sequence). The CDR3 runs to 19 residues. Comment on this clone: Compared with germline, one end of the junction differs, possibly owing to a read error.

The sequence was obtained from a man aged 45 to 65 with urothelial cancer. The input for sequencing was PBMCs, taken around atezolizumab (anti-PD-L1) treatment. J is TRBJ2-5 and V is TRBV7-7; TRBD2 matches 8 bases. The CDR3 protein is CASSLRTSGSMLLQETQYF. In DNA form, the CDR3 reads TGTGCTAGCAGCTTAAGAACGAGCGGGAGTATGCTGTTGCAAGAGACCCAGTACTTC.